This is a list of T cell receptor beta chains from one sample in a study of CD8 T cells in Susac syndrome. TCRdb re-called the immunoSEQ multiplex PCR reads through MiXCR, storing one row per CDR3 protein. The table records just under 95,000 distinct CDR3 sequences, roughly 94% of them present only once. The sequencing sample was made of CD4+ T cells from PBMCs. All receptors derive from a human donor with Susac syndrome. CDR3s include the opening cysteine and the closing phenylalanine or tryptophan. Fields, in order: clone size, J gene, D gene, V gene, CDR3 protein, CDR3 DNA. D genes are given only for firm matches. Clone size, where shown, is once, few, many, or a class for clones that have expanded.

size: -
J: TRBJ1-1
D: TRBD1
V: TRBV12-3/TRBV12-4
CDR3: CASSGPGQGRDEAFF
DNA: TGTGCCAGCAGTGGACCAGGACAGGGCCGGGATGAAGCTTTCTTT

size: -
J: TRBJ2-1
D: TRBD2
V: TRBV10-3
CDR3: CAVGTSGDEQFF
DNA: TGTGCCGTCGGGACTAGCGGGGACGAGCAGTTCTTC

size: once
J: TRBJ2-1
D: TRBD2
V: TRBV24-1
CDR3: CATSDTRGAGGYNEQFF
DNA: TGTGCCACCAGTGATACCCGGGGAGCGGGGGGTTACAATGAGCAGTTCTTC

size: once
J: TRBJ2-5
D: -
V: TRBV3-1
CDR3: CASSQDLASSQETQYF
DNA: TGTGCCAGCAGCCAAGATCTTGCTAGCTCACAAGAGACCCAGTACTTC

size: -
J: TRBJ2-7
D: -
V: TRBV7-2
CDR3: CASSEPGLSSSYEQYF
DNA: TGTGCCAGCAGCGAACCGGGACTCAGCAGCTCCTACGAGCAGTACTTC

size: -
J: TRBJ1-1
D: -
V: TRBV3-1
CDR3: CASSRVSPISIHTEAFF
DNA: TGTGCCAGCAGCAGGGTCAGTCCCATTTCAATTCACACTGAAGCTTTCTTT

size: once
J: TRBJ1-1
D: TRBD1
V: TRBV20-1
CDR3: CSAETGRASEAFF
DNA: TGCAGTGCCGAGACAGGGAGGGCGTCTGAAGCTTTCTTT

size: -
J: TRBJ2-2
D: -
V: TRBV14
CDR3: CACQDFHTGELFF
DNA: TGTGCCTGCCAGGACTTCCACACCGGGGAGCTGTTTTTT

size: -
J: TRBJ2-7
D: -
V: TRBV3-1
CDR3: CASSQDPSRWEQYF
DNA: TGTGCCAGCAGCCAAGATCCTAGCCGATGGGAGCAGTACTTC

size: -
J: TRBJ1-1
D: -
V: TRBV5-4
CDR3: CASSPKIEQPGTEAFF
DNA: TGTGCCAGCAGCCCCAAAATCGAACAGCCGGGAACTGAAGCTTTCTTT

size: -
J: TRBJ1-2
D: -
V: TRBV29-1
CDR3: CSVEWGYTF
DNA: TGCAGCGTTGAGTGGGGCTACACCTTC

size: -
J: TRBJ1-1
D: -
V: TRBV18
CDR3: CASSPINTEAFF
DNA: TGTGCCAGCTCACCGATAAACACTGAAGCTTTCTTT

size: -
J: TRBJ2-4
D: -
V: TRBV28
CDR3: CASSLARERNIQYF
DNA: TGTGCCAGCAGTTTAGCCAGGGAGAGAAACATTCAGTACTTC

size: -
J: TRBJ2-7
D: TRBD1
V: TRBV2
CDR3: CASRTGTGIRYEQYF
DNA: TGTGCCAGTAGAACCGGGACAGGGATAAGGTACGAGCAGTACTTC

size: -
J: TRBJ1-2
D: -
V: TRBV5-6
CDR3: CASSLGANNYGYTF
DNA: TGTGCCAGCAGCTTGGGAGCAAACAACTATGGCTACACCTTC

size: -
J: TRBJ1-1
D: TRBD1
V: TRBV14
CDR3: CASSQRTGRATEAFF
DNA: TGTGCCAGCAGCCAGAGGACAGGGAGAGCGACTGAAGCTTTCTTT

size: -
J: TRBJ1-1
D: -
V: TRBV5-1
CDR3: CASSLTGMEDTEAFF
DNA: TGCGCCAGCAGCTTGACAGGAATGGAGGACACTGAAGCTTTCTTT

size: -
J: TRBJ2-7
D: -
V: TRBV12-3/TRBV12-4
CDR3: CASSLGPEEQQYF
DNA: TGTGCCAGCAGTTTAGGCCCCGAAGAGCAGCAGTACTTC

size: -
J: TRBJ2-5
D: TRBD1
V: TRBV18
CDR3: CASSRAAGTGSQETQYF
DNA: TGTGCCAGCTCACGAGCCGCCGGGACAGGGTCCCAAGAGACCCAGTACTTC

size: -
J: TRBJ2-1
D: TRBD2
V: TRBV4-2
CDR3: CASSQEIMVIAGYNEQFF
DNA: TGTGCCAGCAGCCAAGAAATCATGGTGATAGCGGGGTACAATGAGCAGTTCTTC

size: -
J: TRBJ2-5
D: TRBD1
V: TRBV14
CDR3: CASRDRVEETQYF
DNA: TGTGCCAGCAGGGACAGGGTGGAAGAGACCCAGTACTTC

size: -
J: TRBJ2-3
D: TRBD1
V: TRBV7-2
CDR3: CASSSGDRGTQYF
DNA: TGTGCCAGCAGCTCTGGTGACAGGGGGACGCAGTATTTT

size: once
J: TRBJ1-2
D: TRBD1
V: TRBV12-3/TRBV12-4
CDR3: CASSSPGQGSGNYGYTF
DNA: TGTGCCAGCAGTTCACCGGGACAGGGGAGTGGAAACTATGGCTACACCTTC

size: -
J: TRBJ2-3
D: -
V: TRBV2
CDR3: CASRVILTDTQYF
DNA: TGTGCCAGCAGGGTCATACTGACAGATACGCAGTATTTT

size: -
J: TRBJ2-3
D: TRBD2
V: TRBV20-1
CDR3: CSARTGGMDTQYF
DNA: TGCAGTGCTAGAACCGGGGGGATGGATACGCAGTATTTT

size: -
J: TRBJ2-7
D: -
V: TRBV28
CDR3: CASTRSYEQYF
DNA: TGTGCCAGCACCCGCTCCTACGAGCAGTACTTC

size: -
J: TRBJ1-6
D: -
V: TRBV7-9
CDR3: CASSSDREQLHF
DNA: TGTGCCAGCAGCTCCGACCGAGAGCAACTCCACTTT

size: -
J: TRBJ2-3
D: -
V: TRBV13
CDR3: CASSLDGADTQYF
DNA: TGTGCCAGCAGCTTAGACGGGGCAGATACGCAGTATTTT

size: once
J: TRBJ1-5
D: TRBD1
V: TRBV27
CDR3: CASRRQGALRQPQHF
DNA: TGTGCCAGCAGGAGACAGGGGGCTCTACGACAGCCCCAGCATTTT

size: -
J: TRBJ2-1
D: -
V: TRBV15
CDR3: CATSSVAVNEQFF
DNA: TGTGCCACCAGCAGTGTAGCGGTCAATGAGCAGTTCTTC

size: -
J: TRBJ1-5
D: -
V: TRBV9
CDR3: CASGRNQPQHF
DNA: TGTGCCAGTGGGCGTAATCAGCCCCAGCATTTT

size: -
J: TRBJ2-5
D: -
V: TRBV30
CDR3: CAWRPGQETQYF
DNA: TGTGCCTGGAGACCCGGTCAAGAGACCCAGTACTTC

size: -
J: TRBJ2-3
D: TRBD2
V: TRBV9
CDR3: CASSVAGTTNGQYF
DNA: TGTGCCAGCAGCGTAGCAGGGACTACCAACGGGCAGTATTTT

size: -
J: TRBJ2-7
D: TRBD2
V: TRBV27
CDR3: CASLPSGGVHEQYF
DNA: TGTGCCAGCCTCCCTTCGGGAGGGGTCCACGAGCAGTACTTC

size: -
J: TRBJ1-5
D: -
V: TRBV21-1
CDR3: CASSKGGAQPQHF
DNA: TGTGCCAGCAGCAAAGGGGGGGCTCAGCCCCAGCATTTT

size: -
J: TRBJ2-4
D: -
V: TRBV23-1
CDR3: CASSQSGGLEAKNIQYF
DNA: TGCGCCAGCAGTCAATCAGGGGGGCTCGAAGCCAAAAACATTCAGTACTTC

size: -
J: TRBJ1-2
D: -
V: TRBV27
CDR3: CASMGWGQMDGYTF
DNA: TGTGCCAGCATGGGCTGGGGTCAAATGGATGGCTACACCTTC

size: -
J: TRBJ2-3
D: -
V: TRBV6-2/TRBV6-3
CDR3: CASSPVRVRGRTDTQYF
DNA: TGTGCCAGCTCCCCTGTAAGAGTCCGAGGGCGGACAGATACGCAGTATTTT

size: -
J: TRBJ2-7
D: TRBD1
V: TRBV7-8
CDR3: CASSLGGQGGYEQYF
DNA: TGTGCCAGCAGCTTAGGGGGACAGGGCGGCTACGAGCAGTACTTC

size: -
J: TRBJ2-7
D: -
V: TRBV4-2
CDR3: CASSQGQGGYYEQYF
DNA: TGTGCCAGCAGCCAAGGACAGGGAGGATACTACGAGCAGTACTTC

size: once
J: TRBJ1-1
D: -
V: TRBV29-1
CDR3: CSVKVFRMNTEAFF
DNA: TGCAGCGTTAAAGTCTTTCGGATGAACACTGAAGCTTTCTTT

size: -
J: TRBJ2-5
D: -
V: TRBV29-1
CDR3: CSVNRVGLGDTQETQYF
DNA: TGCAGCGTAAACAGGGTCGGGTTGGGAGATACCCAAGAGACCCAGTACTTC

size: -
J: TRBJ2-2
D: -
V: TRBV21-1
CDR3: CASSKEGIRGTNTGELFF
DNA: TGTGCCAGCAGCAAAGAGGGGATCAGGGGTACGAACACCGGGGAGCTGTTTTTT

size: -
J: TRBJ1-1
D: -
V: TRBV5-1
CDR3: CASSLGINLGTEAFF
DNA: TGCGCCAGCAGCTTGGGCATCAACCTTGGGACTGAAGCTTTCTTT

size: -
J: TRBJ1-5
D: -
V: TRBV30
CDR3: CAWSRGGGVLQPQHF
DNA: TGTGCCTGGAGTCGTGGCGGGGGTGTTCTTCAGCCCCAGCATTTT

size: -
J: TRBJ2-1
D: TRBD2
V: TRBV30
CDR3: CAWSVERGPYNEQFF
DNA: TGTGCCTGGAGTGTTGAGCGGGGGCCCTACAATGAGCAGTTCTTC

size: -
J: TRBJ1-1
D: -
V: TRBV2
CDR3: CASNGQGLKANTEAFF
DNA: TGTGCCAGCAATGGACAAGGTCTTAAGGCGAACACTGAAGCTTTCTTT

size: -
J: TRBJ1-2
D: -
V: TRBV29-1
CDR3: CSALISNWGSGYTF
DNA: TGCAGCGCCCTTATAAGTAATTGGGGTTCTGGCTACACCTTC

size: -
J: TRBJ2-1
D: -
V: TRBV7-2
CDR3: CASSFDPGEQFF
DNA: TGTGCCAGCAGCTTTGACCCCGGAGAGCAGTTCTTC

size: -
J: TRBJ1-4
D: -
V: TRBV20-1
CDR3: CSARDMAGNLPKLFF
DNA: TGCAGTGCTAGAGATATGGCAGGGAATCTACCAAAACTGTTTTTT

size: -
J: TRBJ2-1
D: TRBD2
V: TRBV11-2
CDR3: CASSLEERGGSNEQFF
DNA: TGTGCCAGCAGCTTAGAGGAGCGGGGGGGCTCCAATGAGCAGTTCTTC

size: -
J: TRBJ2-7
D: -
V: TRBV9
CDR3: CASSVSPGSQNEQYF
DNA: TGTGCCAGCAGCGTATCACCAGGTAGCCAGAACGAGCAGTACTTC

size: -
J: TRBJ2-5
D: -
V: TRBV10-3
CDR3: CAISAGGLETQYF
DNA: TGTGCCATCAGTGCCGGGGGCCTAGAGACCCAGTACTTC

size: -
J: TRBJ1-2
D: TRBD1
V: TRBV30
CDR3: CAWHSDRGKGYTF
DNA: TGTGCCTGGCATTCTGACAGGGGGAAGGGCTACACCTTC

size: -
J: TRBJ1-5
D: -
V: TRBV23-1
CDR3: CASSREGLGQPQHF
DNA: TGCGCCAGCAGTCGGGAGGGGTTGGGTCAGCCCCAGCATTTT

size: -
J: TRBJ1-1
D: -
V: TRBV20-1
CDR3: CSATLGEAFF
DNA: TGCAGTGCTACCCTTGGGGAAGCTTTCTTT

size: -
J: TRBJ2-7
D: -
V: TRBV29-1
CDR3: CSVGGVRESEQYF
DNA: TGCAGCGTTGGAGGGGTCAGGGAATCCGAGCAGTACTTC

size: -
J: TRBJ2-1
D: -
V: TRBV6-2/TRBV6-3
CDR3: CASSPVYNEQFF
DNA: TGTGCCAGCAGTCCCGTTTACAATGAGCAGTTCTTC

size: -
J: TRBJ2-1
D: -
V: TRBV5-1
CDR3: CASSVTGPSSYNEQFF
DNA: TGCGCCAGCAGCGTGACGGGGCCGAGCTCCTACAATGAGCAGTTCTTC

size: -
J: TRBJ2-1
D: -
V: TRBV19
CDR3: CASSIGVAAEQFF
DNA: TGTGCCAGTAGTATCGGGGTGGCTGCTGAGCAGTTCTTC